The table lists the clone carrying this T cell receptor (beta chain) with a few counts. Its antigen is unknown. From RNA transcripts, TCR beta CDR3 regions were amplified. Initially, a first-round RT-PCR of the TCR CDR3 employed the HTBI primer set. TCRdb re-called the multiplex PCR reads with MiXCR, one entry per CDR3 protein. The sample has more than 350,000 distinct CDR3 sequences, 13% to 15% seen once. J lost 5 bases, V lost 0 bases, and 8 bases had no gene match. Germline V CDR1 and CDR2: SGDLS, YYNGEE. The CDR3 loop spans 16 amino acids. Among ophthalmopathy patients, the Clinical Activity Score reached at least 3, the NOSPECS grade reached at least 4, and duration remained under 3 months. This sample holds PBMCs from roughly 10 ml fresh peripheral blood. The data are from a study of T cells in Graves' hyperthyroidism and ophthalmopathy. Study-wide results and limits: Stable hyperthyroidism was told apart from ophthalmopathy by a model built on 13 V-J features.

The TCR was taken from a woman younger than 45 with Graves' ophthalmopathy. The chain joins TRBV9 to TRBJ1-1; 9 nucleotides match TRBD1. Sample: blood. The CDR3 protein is CASSVGPGQGVTEAFF. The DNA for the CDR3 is TGTGCCAGCAGCGTAGGGCCGGGACAGGGAGTTACTGAAGCTTTCTTT.